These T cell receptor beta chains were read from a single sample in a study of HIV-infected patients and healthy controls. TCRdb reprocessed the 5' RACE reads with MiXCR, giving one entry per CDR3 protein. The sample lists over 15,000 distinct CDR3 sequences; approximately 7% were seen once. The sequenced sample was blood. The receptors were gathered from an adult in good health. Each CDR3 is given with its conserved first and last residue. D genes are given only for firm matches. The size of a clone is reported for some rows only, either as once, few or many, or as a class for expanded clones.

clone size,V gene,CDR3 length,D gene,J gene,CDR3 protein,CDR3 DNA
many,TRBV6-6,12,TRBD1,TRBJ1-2,CASSRDSYGYTF,TGTGCCAGCAGCCGGGACAGCTATGGCTACACCTTC
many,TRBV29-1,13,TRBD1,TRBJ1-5,CSVAGGLSQPQHF,TGCAGCGTTGCAGGGGGTCTTAGTCAGCCCCAGCATTTT
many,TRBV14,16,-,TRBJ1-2,CASSRSTPDVNYGYTF,TGTGCCAGCAGCCGTTCCACTCCGGACGTTAACTATGGCTACACCTTC
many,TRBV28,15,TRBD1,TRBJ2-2,CASIPAGGADGELFF,TGTGCCAGCATCCCGGCAGGGGGCGCAGACGGGGAGCTGTTTTTT
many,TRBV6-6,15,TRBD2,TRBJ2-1,CASSPRDYTYNEQFF,TGTGCCAGCAGTCCTAGGGACTATACCTACAATGAGCAGTTCTTC
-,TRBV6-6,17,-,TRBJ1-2,CASSYSGRDLNNYGYTF,TGTGCCAGCAGTTACTCGGGCAGGGACCTGAATAACTATGGCTACACCTTC
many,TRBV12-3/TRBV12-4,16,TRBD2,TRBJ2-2,CASSFGRGGPTGELFF,TGTGCCAGCAGTTTCGGGCGGGGGGGCCCCACCGGGGAGCTGTTTTTT
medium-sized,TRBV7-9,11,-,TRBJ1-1,CASHRDTEAFF,TGTGCCAGCCACCGGGACACTGAAGCTTTCTTT
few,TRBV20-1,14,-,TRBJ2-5,CSATNIALRETQYF,TGCAGTGCAACGAACATAGCCCTCAGGGAGACCCAGTACTTC
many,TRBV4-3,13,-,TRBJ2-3,CASSQRLTDTQYF,TGCGCCAGCAGCCAACGACTCACAGATACGCAGTATTTT
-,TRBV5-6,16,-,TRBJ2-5,CASSPTTGGIEETQYF,TGTGCCAGCAGCCCCACCACTGGGGGTATAGAAGAGACCCAGTACTTC
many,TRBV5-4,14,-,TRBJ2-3,CASSLLGFTDTQYF,TGTGCCAGCAGCTTGTTGGGATTCACAGATACGCAGTATTTT
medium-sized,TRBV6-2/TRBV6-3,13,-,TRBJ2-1,CASTGTAYNEQFF,TGTGCCAGCACGGGGACGGCTTACAATGAGCAGTTCTTC
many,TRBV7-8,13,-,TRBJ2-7,CASSLGNRAEQYF,TGTGCCAGCAGCTTAGGGAACAGGGCCGAGCAGTACTTC
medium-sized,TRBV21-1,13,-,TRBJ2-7,CASSGRGDFEQYF,TGTGCCAGCAGCGGGAGGGGGGATTTCGAGCAGTACTTC
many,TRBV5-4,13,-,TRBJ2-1,CASSLALYNEQFF,TGTGCCAGCAGCTTGGCACTATACAATGAGCAGTTCTTC
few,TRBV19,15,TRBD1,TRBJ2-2,CASSTPGQHTGELFF,TGTGCCAGTAGTACGCCGGGACAGCATACCGGGGAGCTGTTTTTT
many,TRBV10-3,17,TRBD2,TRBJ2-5,CAISVGGLAGLQETQYF,TGTGCCATCAGTGTAGGGGGGCTAGCGGGCCTACAAGAGACCCAGTACTTC
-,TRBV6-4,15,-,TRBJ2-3,CASSDSRGGTDTQYF,TGTGCCAGCAGTGACTCGCGGGGAGGCACAGATACGCAGTATTTT
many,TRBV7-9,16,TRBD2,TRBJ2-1,CASSPPGLAGVNEQFF,TGTGCCAGCAGCCCCCCGGGACTAGCGGGAGTCAATGAGCAGTTCTTC
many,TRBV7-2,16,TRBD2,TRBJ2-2,CASLGLAGVVAGELFF,TGTGCCAGCTTAGGACTAGCGGGGGTCGTCGCCGGGGAGCTGTTTTTT
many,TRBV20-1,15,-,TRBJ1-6,CSATQGGGENSPLHF,TGCAGTGCTACCCAAGGAGGGGGAGAAAATTCACCCCTCCACTTT
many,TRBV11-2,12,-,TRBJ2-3,CASSSGLDTQYF,TGTGCCAGCAGCTCTGGATTGGATACGCAGTATTTT
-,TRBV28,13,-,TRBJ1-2,CASIGPQRYGYTF,TGTGCCAGCATAGGTCCCCAGCGATATGGCTACACCTTC